This T cell receptor (beta chain) was found in a study of vaccination effects on CD4 cells after COVID-19. Antigen-specific CD4+ T cell clonotypes were called by their expansion after viral peptide-pool culture in ViraFEST. After around 10 days in culture, the CD4+ T cells were isolated. Testing of the vaccine recipients showed negative nucleocapsid antibodies and no prior SARS-CoV-2 infection. Cultures of around 2.2 million PBMC per well contained approximately 10 IU/ml IL-2 plus 10 ug/ml peptides. Cultures got half-medium changes with IL-2 on days 3 and 7. Study outcomes and limitations: Long after vaccination, the clones induced by infection and by vaccine shrank markedly in size. The study, lacking early post-infection timepoints, had few convalescent patients.

This clone came up once. Its antigen is not identified. Germline values: CDR1 SGHKS, CDR2 YYEKEE (reference sequence). The V gene lost 2 bases and the J gene lost 1 base, with 6 bases spanning the gap. This CDR3 has 13 residues. Assay used: immunoSEQ multiplex PCR; TCRdb lists only in-frame clones, some missing. The top ten hold about 3.1% of the sample, which has about 41,000 clones, 77% seen once. The chain has TRBV5-5 and TRBJ1-1; D call uncertain. This receptor was obtained from a human donor who received a COVID-19 vaccine. This specimen was CD4+ T cells from PBMCs cultured with HCoV-NL63 spike peptides, taken before COVID-19 vaccination. CDR3 DNA: TGTGCCAGCAGCTTCCTATCGAACACTGAAGCTTTCTTT. Protein product: CASSFLSNTEAFF.